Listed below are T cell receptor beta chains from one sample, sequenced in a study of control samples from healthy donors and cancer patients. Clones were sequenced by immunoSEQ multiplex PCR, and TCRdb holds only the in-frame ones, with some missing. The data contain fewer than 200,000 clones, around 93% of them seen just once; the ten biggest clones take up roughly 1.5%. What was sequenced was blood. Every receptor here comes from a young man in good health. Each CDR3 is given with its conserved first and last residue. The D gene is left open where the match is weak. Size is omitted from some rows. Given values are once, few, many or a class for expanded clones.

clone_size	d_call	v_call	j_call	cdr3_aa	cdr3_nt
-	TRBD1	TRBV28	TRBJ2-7	CASSNSGTGLGYEQYF	TGTGCCAGCAGTAATTCCGGGACAGGGCTCGGCTACGAGCAGTACTTC
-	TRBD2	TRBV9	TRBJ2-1	CASSVVSGGNNEQFF	TGTGCCAGCAGCGTAGTTAGCGGGGGTAACAATGAGCAGTTCTTC
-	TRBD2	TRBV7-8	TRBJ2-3	CASSLGGLAAPRDTQYF	TGTGCCAGCAGCTTGGGGGGACTAGCGGCTCCGAGAGATACGCAGTATTTT
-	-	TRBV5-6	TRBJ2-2	CASSLVFSEGYTGELFF	TGTGCCAGCAGCTTGGTTTTTAGCGAGGGTTACACCGGGGAGCTGTTTTTT
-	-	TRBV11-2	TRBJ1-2	CASSAGAYGYTF	TGTGCCAGCAGCGCCGGGGCCTATGGCTACACCTTC
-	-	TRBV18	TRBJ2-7	CASSPSTVIYEQYF	TGTGCCAGCTCACCGTCGACGGTGATTTACGAGCAGTACTTC
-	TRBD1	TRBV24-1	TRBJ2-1	CATSGLGQGANEQFF	TGTGCCACCAGTGGCCTAGGACAGGGAGCGAATGAGCAGTTCTTC
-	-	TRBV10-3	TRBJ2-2	CAISGSNTGELFF	TGTGCCATCAGTGGTAGTAACACCGGGGAGCTGTTTTTT
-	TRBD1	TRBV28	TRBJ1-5	CASSFSLSTGEDNSNQPQHF	TGTGCCAGCAGTTTCTCCCTTTCGACAGGGGAGGATAATAGCAATCAGCCCCAGCATTTT
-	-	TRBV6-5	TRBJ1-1	CASMKEPNTEAFF	TGTGCCAGCATGAAAGAACCGAACACTGAAGCTTTCTTT
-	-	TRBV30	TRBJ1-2	CAWRGNNYGYTF	TGTGCCTGGCGGGGGAATAACTATGGCTACACCTTC
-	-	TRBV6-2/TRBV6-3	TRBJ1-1	CASSALGFGYTEAFF	TGTGCCAGCAGTGCGCTGGGATTTGGCTACACTGAAGCTTTCTTT
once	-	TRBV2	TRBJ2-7	CASSDFDRTYEQYF	TGTGCCAGCAGTGATTTCGACAGAACCTACGAGCAGTACTTC
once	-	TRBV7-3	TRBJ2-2	CASSLVDGELFF	TGTGCCAGCAGCCTGGTGGACGGGGAGCTGTTTTTT
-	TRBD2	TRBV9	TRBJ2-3	CASSGRPGTSGGPHGTDTQYF	TGTGCCAGCAGCGGAAGGCCCGGGACTAGCGGGGGGCCCCATGGCACAGATACGCAGTATTTT
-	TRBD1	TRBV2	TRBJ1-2	CASSLLLGDRFNYGYTF	TGTGCCAGCAGTTTGCTATTAGGGGACAGATTCAACTATGGCTACACCTTC
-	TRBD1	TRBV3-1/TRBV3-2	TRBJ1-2	CASSLLGQGPKGYTF	TGTGCCAGCAGCCTCTTAGGACAGGGACCAAAAGGCTACACCTTC
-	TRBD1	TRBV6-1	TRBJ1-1	CASSDRQGAEAFF	TGTGCCAGCAGTGACCGACAGGGTGCTGAAGCTTTCTTT
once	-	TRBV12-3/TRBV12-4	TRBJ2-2	CASSLELPGELFF	TGTGCCAGCAGTTTAGAGCTCCCCGGGGAGCTGTTTTTT
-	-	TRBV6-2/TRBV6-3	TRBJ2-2	CASSSTENTGELFF	TGTGCCAGCAGTTCGACAGAGAACACCGGGGAGCTGTTTTTT
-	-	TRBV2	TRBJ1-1	CASSRIGETEAFF	TGTGCCAGCAGTCGGATAGGAGAGACTGAAGCTTTCTTT
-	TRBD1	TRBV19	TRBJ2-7	CASSMTGTGREQYF	TGTGCCAGTAGTATGACAGGGACGGGTAGGGAGCAGTACTTC
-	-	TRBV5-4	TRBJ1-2	CASSSPPAEGYGYTF	TGTGCCAGCAGCTCCCCCCCGGCAGAGGGCTATGGCTACACCTTC
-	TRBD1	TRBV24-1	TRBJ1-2	CATSDALDRVDGYTF	TGTGCCACCAGTGATGCCCTAGACAGGGTCGATGGCTACACCTTC
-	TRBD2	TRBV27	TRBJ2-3	CASSLLSGGDSDTQYF	TGTGCCAGCAGCTTACTCAGCGGGGGGGACTCAGATACGCAGTATTTT
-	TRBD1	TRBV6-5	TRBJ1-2	CASSSGGGYGYTF	TGTGCCAGCAGTTCAGGGGGAGGGTATGGCTACACCTTC